This T cell receptor (beta chain) was observed in a study of blood T cell repertoires in COVID-19. The wider study: COVID-19 samples, acute and convalescent, were from the United States, Italy and Spain. The cDNA or gDNA used as material had been derived from T cells, B-cell-depleted T cells, or PBMCs.

In the authors' methods: Using reference gene primer amplification, nucleated cell counts were estimated. The data were produced by immunoSEQ multiplex PCR, yet TCRdb's version contains in-frame clones alone and is incomplete. That table is the source of V, J and clone size, and D and trimming were worked out from the DNA. Of 70,000 to 85,000 clones listed, around 80% are singletons. Germline V lookup: CDR1 LNHDA, CDR2 SQIVND (reference sequence). V lost 7 bases, J lost 2 bases, and 5 bases stayed unmatched. The CDR3 runs to 14 residues. Sample: peripheral blood. This chain joins TRBV19 and TRBJ1-2; 9 nucleotides agree with TRBD1. The clonotype comes from a human donor in a cohort sampled during active COVID-19. The CDR3 DNA is TGTGCCAGTAAGGGACAGGGTTCGAACTATGGCTACACCTTC. As protein: CASKGQGSNYGYTF.